This T cell receptor (beta chain) was captured in a study of OX40 agonist ivuxolimab in advanced cancers. About the investigation overall: Ivuxolimab was a fully human IgG2 agonistic monoclonal antibody targeting the costimulatory receptor OX40 (CD134). Intravenous ivuxolimab was administered to patients every 2 weeks at six dose levels: 0.01, 0.1, 0.3, 1.5, 3 and 10 mg/kg. Among the roughly 52 dose-escalation patients, around 20 had hepatocellular carcinoma, roughly 15 melanoma, 9 renal cell carcinoma and 9 head and neck cancer. In the dose-escalation cohort, approximately 83% of patients were male, and the mean age was roughly 56 years with a range of roughly 20 to 80. Prior anti-PD-1, anti-PD-L1 or anti-CTLA-4 therapy was permitted, and checkpoint inhibitors had been received by roughly two fifths of dose-escalation patients. Partial responses were achieved by three dose-escalation patients, of whom one had hepatocellular carcinoma and two had cutaneous melanoma. The purpose of peripheral TCRbeta sequencing was to test whether ivuxolimab changed TCR sequence diversity and led to clonal T-cell expansion. The paper describes the monotherapy dose-escalation part (N ≈ 52 patients) of the phase I trial of ivuxolimab.

With regard to this clone: The target of this receptor is not known. No clone much larger than this one lies a single base away; base qualities are absent.

The germline ends are 12 bases apart after V is trimmed by 4 bases and J by 2 bases. The germline V gene (reference sequence) specifies PRHDT as CDR1 and FYEKMQ as CDR2. The cysteine opens and the phenylalanine closes a CDR3 of 14 amino acids. The entry retains the CDR3 DNA only, 42 bases that are in frame from base 1. Genomic DNA was isolated from the sorted cells so that the TCRbeta CDR3 region could be sequenced. The immunoSEQ Assay was used to sequence the TCRbeta CDR3 regions. In TCRdb, the immuneACCESS table is reduced to in-frame sequences with V and J assigned. These tables do not hold every clone; where another copy was compared, an unresolved V gene accounts for under half, and the others remain unexplained. The sample yields approximately 23,000 clones; around nine tenths were counted once. Together, the top ten hold 20% to 30% of the sample. The trial excluded patients who had a history of autoimmune disease or who were on systemic immunosuppression. In every dose cohort, peripheral blood was drawn for TCR sequencing at baseline, cycle 4 day 1, and cycle 7 day 1. Samples were obtained from an open-label, multicenter, first-in-human phase I dose-escalation trial of ivuxolimab. The trial enrolled adults with locally advanced or metastatic head and neck squamous cell, hepatocellular, melanoma or renal cell carcinoma. Before TCR sequencing, CD4+ and CD8+ T cells were separately sorted from peripheral blood.

What the study reported, not specific to this receptor: Low levels of normalized T-cell clonal expansion were also shown by some nonresponding patients. At doses of 0.1 to 3.0 mg/kg, clonal expansion of both CD4+ and CD8+ blood T cells was observed from baseline to week 6. On average, CD8+ T cells showed more expanded clones than CD4+ T cells after ivuxolimab. The antigen specificity of the clonally expanded peripheral T cells was not determined. In the 0.1-3.0 mg/kg groups, partial responders were among the patients with the lowest normalized peripheral clonal expansion, particularly in CD8+ T cells.

The sequence links TRBV13 to TRBJ2-7; a weak D assignment points to TRBD2 (6 bases agree). The clonotype originates from an adult with an advanced solid tumor such as melanoma, head and neck, liver or kidney cancer. The sample was CD4+ or CD8+ T cells sorted from blood, taken in a trial of the OX40 agonist ivuxolimab. The DNA sequence is as follows: TGTGCCAGCAGCTCGGTTAGCGGAACCTACGAGCAGTACTTC. The resulting protein is CASSSVSGTYEQYF.